This TCR beta chain was sequenced during a study of CD8+ T cells in alopecia areata (dated by TCRdb to between 2017 and 2018). The study in broad terms: The study used high-throughput TCRbeta sequencing to examine T cell clonal expansion in alopecia areata, in both the C3H/HeJ mouse model and human patients. Scalp clonality was compared across normal scalp (n=4), patchy alopecia areata scalp (n=8), and alopecia totalis/universalis scalp (n=8). The RNA source kit depended on sample type: the PAXgene miRNA kit for fixed scalp, the miRNeasy kit for PBMCs, and the RNeasy kit for mouse skin. TCRbeta CDR3 regions were amplified by immunoSEQ multiplex PCR with 35 Vbeta forward and 13 Jbeta reverse primers. Human TCRbeta sequencing covered scalp tissue and sorted CD4+ and CD8+ peripheral blood T cells from patchy and totalis/universalis alopecia areata patients and healthy controls. Overall study results and their limits: Compared with normal scalp, lesional scalp had higher clonality and more expanded CD8+ clones, particularly in alopecia totalis/universalis, a pattern that suggests antigenic drive. Shared TCR sequences between patients were less evident than in mice, which may be partly attributable to HLA diversity in the patient population. Unlike mouse skin, where gammadelta T cells dominate, normal human skin contains resident alphabeta T cells that get sequenced too, which complicates analysis of the scalp TCR repertoire.

Library preparation was by the immunoSEQ multiplex PCR assay. RNA was extracted from all samples and reverse transcribed into cDNA as template for TCR sequencing. First-strand cDNA was synthesized with SuperScript III using a 2:1 mix of oligo-dT and random hexamers. A synthetic immune receptor repertoire was used to measure amplification bias, and any remaining bias was corrected computationally. The source study handled its data this way. Raw reads were preprocessed for error removal, and CDR3 was defined according to IMGT conventions as running from the conserved cysteine to phenylalanine. Clonality was computed as 1 minus the Shannon entropy, with the entropy normalized by log2 of the number of productive unique TCRs. Scalp TCRbeta sequences were cross-referenced with sorted blood CD4 and CD8 repertoires so that the CD4 or CD8 identity of scalp clones could be inferred. This is the immuneACCESS table as TCRdb keeps it, with only in-frame sequences that have V and J called. A part of the clones is gone; compared with another copy, unresolved V genes explain less than half, and the rest is unexplained. D and trimming were read from the DNA, whereas the V and J calls and clone size are those reported in that table. The table for this sample lists 100,000 to 120,000 clones; under 60% of them were counted only once. The top ten clones comprise 20% to 30% of the sample.

On this clone itself: The antigen this receptor binds is unknown. Base qualities are missing; no much larger clone stands one base away.

From alopecia areata patients, peripheral blood was collected along with lesional scalp punch biopsies. PBMCs were isolated by density centrifugation and stained for CD3, CD4 and CD8, after which CD4+ and CD8+ T cells were sorted on a FACSAria. Alopecia areata patients who were not treated were recruited through a multicenter biomarker study. In 4 to 6 patients from the biomarker study, blood CD8+ T cells were sorted further into NKG2D-low and NKG2D-high fractions. Trimming at the junction amounts to 8 bases on V and 7 bases on J, and the germline ends lie 8 bases apart. The germline V gene (reference sequence) specifies MNHNY as CDR1 and SVGAGI as CDR2. The CDR3 has 10 amino acids, counting the end cysteine and phenylalanine. Only the CDR3 region is kept as DNA, spanning 30 bases read in frame from base 1.

The chain links TRBV6-6 with TRBJ1-1, with no reliable assignment of the D segment. Material for sequencing was NKG2D-low CD8+ T cells sorted from blood. Sample cell subset or site, as interpreted from the label and publication: sorted CD8+ NKG2D-low blood T cells. The sequence was obtained from a human donor with alopecia areata. The DNA sequence is given as TGTGCCAGCGTGGCAGGTGAAGCTTTCTTT. Its translation is CASVAGEAFF.